The 7 T cell receptor beta chains presented below share a single source sample, sequenced in a study of blood T cell repertoires in COVID-19. Sequencing was performed with immunoSEQ multiplex PCR; in TCRdb, only in-frame clones are kept and a portion is missing. In the table there are 250,000 to 350,000 clones, 88% of which are singletons. The sequencing input was PBMCs or T cells enriched from blood (not recorded which). The receptors here all came from a woman aged 50 to 65 who had recovered from COVID-19.

V is TRBV3-1 (or the pseudogene TRBV3-2) and J is TRBJ2-7; 7 bases are shared with TRBD1. The CDR3 runs to 14 residues. V was pared by 1 base and J by 6 bases, with 6 bases of the junction left unmatched. Per germline, CDR1 LGHDT and CDR2 YNNKEL (reference sequence). The CDR3 region has the DNA TGTGCCAGCAGCCAAGCTAAAGGGACAGTCGAGCAGTACTTC. Residues: CASSQAKGTVEQYF.

The chain combines TRBV7-2 with TRBJ1-2; D is unclear. V lost 6 bases to trimming and J lost 4 bases, with 15 bases between them. The CDR3 consists of 14 residues. Germline lookup yields CDR1 SGHTA and CDR2 FQGNSA. The CDR3 region is CASRLGPARYGYTF. In DNA, the CDR3 is TGTGCCAGCAGACTGGGCCCCGCGCGCTATGGCTACACCTTC.

This clone was counted ten times or more. The chain recombines TRBV14 with TRBJ2-5, with 8 nucleotides matching TRBD2. V shed 2 bases and J 5 bases; nucleotides not matched to a gene: 4. Germline CDR1 and CDR2: SGHDN and FVKESK. The CDR3 runs 14 residues. This CDR3 is CASSQRIAGETQYF. CDR3 DNA sequence: TGTGCCAGCAGCCAAAGAATAGCGGGGGAGACCCAGTACTTC.

The sample holds one count of this clone. The gene calls are TRBV3-1 (or the pseudogene TRBV3-2) and TRBJ2-5; D unclear. Trimming left V 1 base short and J 2 bases short, with 11 bases between. There are 15 residues in the CDR3. CDR1 is LGHDT and CDR2 is YNNKEL in the germline V gene (reference sequence). The CDR3 sequence is CASSQVARLQETQYF. CDR3 coding DNA: TGTGCCAGCAGCCAAGTAGCCCGGTTACAAGAGACCCAGTACTTC.

The chain has TRBV3-1 (or the pseudogene TRBV3-2) and TRBJ2-1; D might be TRBD1 (6 bases). This CDR3 has 15 residues. CDR1 and CDR2 (germline): LGHDT, YNNKEL (reference sequence). V was clipped by 3 bases and J by 3 bases, with 12 bases between them. The CDR3 is CASSHWTADYNEQFF. DNA of the CDR3: TGTGCCAGCAGCCATTGGACAGCGGACTACAATGAGCAGTTCTTC.

V and J are TRBV27 and TRBJ2-7; TRBD2 aligns across 9 bases. The germline CDR1 and CDR2 sequences are MNHEY and SMNVEV (reference sequence). V shed 3 bases and J 5 bases; nucleotides not matched to a gene: 5. The CDR3 has 14 residues. The CDR3 region has the DNA TGTGCCAGCAGTTTTGGAGCGGGAGGTCACGAGCAGTACTTC. Translation gives CASSFGAGGHEQYF.

The chain combines TRBV11-2 with TRBJ2-7; 12 bases fit TRBD2. The CDR3 runs 16 residues. Per germline, CDR1 SGHAT and CDR2 FQNNGV. J lost 2 bases, V lost 3 bases, and 5 bases had no gene match. CDR3 in DNA: TGTGCCAGCAGCTTCGGGGGACTAGCGGGCGCCTACGAGCAGTACTTC. Its translation: CASSFGGLAGAYEQYF.